The following is a T cell receptor (beta chain) sequence with its context. The antigen is unknown. This specimen belongs to a study of CD8 T cells in Susac syndrome. At the level of the study: Treatment status at blood draw for the Susac syndrome patients was therapy-naive, corticosteroids, or intravenous immunoglobulin alone.

General study results and limits: The relatively small number of individuals in the TCR sequencing and HLA analysis was acknowledged by the study.

Reverse transcription of roughly 0.45 to 1 ug RNA used random hexamers. TCRdb ran MiXCR on the immunoSEQ multiplex PCR reads and lists one entry per CDR3 protein. The sample yields about 200,000 distinct CDR3 sequences, 91% seen once. Per the germline V gene, CDR1 is SGHDT and CDR2 is YYEEEE. The CDR3 consists of 20 residues. V gave up 2 bases and J gave up 1 base; unmatched junction bases: 19. Material: CD4+ T cells from PBMCs. The receptor was derived from a human donor with Susac syndrome. The rearrangement uses TRBV5-6 and TRBJ1-1, with TRBD1 matching over 8 bases. CDR3 DNA sequence: TGTGCCAGCAGCTTCAAACTGACACATGGGCAGGGGGCCAGGAACACTGAAGCTTTCTTT. This sequence encodes CASSFKLTHGQGARNTEAFF. The whole variable domain, remainder taken from reference TRBV5-6 and TRBJ1-1, is DAGVTQSPTHLIKTRGQQVTLRCSPKSGHDTVSWYQQALGQGPQFIFQYYEEEERQRGNFPDRFSGHQFPNYSSELNVNALLLGDSALYLCASSFKLTHGQGARNTEAFFGQGTRLTVV.